A single sample gave rise to the 23 T cell receptor beta chains below, sequenced in a study of T cell responses to AZD1222 COVID-19 vaccine (dated by TCRdb to 2020 to 2023). Library prep was done by the immunoSEQ multiplex PCR assay. What TCRdb holds here is the immuneACCESS table cut down to in-frame rearrangements. Part of the clones is not present; checked against another copy, under half of the missing clones reflect an unresolved V gene, and the others are unexplained. Counted in this sample were about 160,000 clones; 75% to 95% of them appeared once. The top ten hold about 4.4% of the sample. In the paper's terms, the time point label means: baseline before first vaccination. This material consisted of peripheral blood, taken on day 0 of AZD1222 vaccination. The origin of the receptors is an adult in good health.

The V call is TRBV5-1, the J call TRBJ2-1, with D tentatively TRBD2 (6 bases). CDR1 SGHRS and CDR2 YFSETQ come from the germline V gene. Trimming removed 1 base at V and 8 bases at J, with 13 bases between. This CDR3 has 14 residues. The CDR3 region is CASSLRGGEHEQFF. CDR3 coding DNA: TGCGCCAGCAGCTTGAGGGGCGGGGAACATGAGCAGTTCTTC.

V is TRBV25-1 and J is TRBJ1-1, with 7 bases fitting TRBD1. The CDR3 length is 12 residues. Germline-derived CDR1 and CDR2 are MGHDK and SYGVNS. The J segment lost 10 bases and the V segment lost 4 bases, leaving 6 bases of the junction unmatched. The chain's CDR3 is CASSVTDRVAFF. CDR3 in DNA: TGTGCCAGCAGTGTAACCGACAGGGTAGCTTTCTTT.

This clone showed up just once. The chain carries TRBV3-1 (or the pseudogene TRBV3-2) and TRBJ2-1; D remains unclear. The CDR3 is 14 residues long. The V and J ends lost 1 base and 9 bases respectively, with 13 bases between them. Germline V gene sequence: CDR1 LGHDT, CDR2 YNNKEL (reference sequence). As DNA, the CDR3 is TGTGCCAGCAGCCAAGGCCTGGCTCAGCGTGAGCAGTTCTTC. It yields the protein CASSQGLAQREQFF.

The CDR3 region has the DNA TGCAGCGTAGCGCTATCGAGCTCTGGAAACACCATATATTTT. Translated: CSVALSSSGNTIYF. V usage is TRBV29-1 and J usage is TRBJ1-3; D is ambiguous. Germline V gives CDR1 SQVTM, CDR2 ANQGSEA. This CDR3 is built from 14 residues. The germline V and J ends were trimmed by 6 bases and 0 bases, with 12 bases remaining between them. The full variable domain, in which reference TRBV29-1 and TRBJ1-3 provide the parts outside the CDR3, is SAVISQKPSRDICQRGTSLTIQCQVDSQVTMMFWYRQQPGQSLTLIATANQGSEATYESGFVIDKFPISRPNLTFSTLTVSNMSPEDSSIYLCSVALSSSGNTIYFGEGSWLTVV.

In DNA form, the CDR3 reads TGTGCCAGCAGCTTAGTCAGCCCCACTGAAGCTTTCTTT. It encodes CASSLVSPTEAFF. V and J are TRBV7-2 and TRBJ1-1, with D unresolved. There are 13 residues in the CDR3. The germline V gene has CDR1 SGHTA and CDR2 FQGNSA. V lost 1 base to trimming and J lost 4 bases, with 7 bases between them.

The gene calls are TRBV2 and TRBJ2-3; TRBD2 matches at 14 bases. This CDR3 comprises 17 residues. Germline values: CDR1 SNHLY, CDR2 FYNNEI. The J segment lost 2 bases and the V segment lost 5 bases, leaving 6 bases of the junction unmatched. The CDR3: CASSRLGLAGVTDTQYF. The CDR3 DNA reads TGTGCCAGCAGTCGGTTGGGACTAGCGGGAGTCACAGATACGCAGTATTTT.

This sequence joins TRBV28 and TRBJ1-2, with TRBD1 matching 10 bases. Germline-derived CDR1 and CDR2 are MDHEN and SYDVKM. Trimming cost V 5 bases and J 2 bases; bases outside gene matches: 5. CDR3 length: 15 amino acids. Here the CDR3 reads CASSPSTGGNYGYTF. The CDR3 bases are TGTGCCAGCAGTCCGTCGACAGGGGGCAACTATGGCTACACCTTC.

The chain is built from TRBV11-2 and TRBJ2-5; 9 nucleotides match TRBD2. Losses at the gene ends were 3 bases for V and 2 bases for J; bases not matched to a gene: 4. The CDR3 sequence is 15 residues long. Germline V gene sequence: CDR1 SGHAT, CDR2 FQNNGV. The CDR3 nucleotides are TGTGCCAGCAGCTTCCTGACTAGCGGTCAAGAGACCCAGTACTTC. Translated, it gives CASSFLTSGQETQYF.

This chain connects TRBV5-1 to TRBJ2-7, with TRBD2 as a possible D gene (6 bases). The CDR3 loop spans 15 amino acids. V lost 6 bases to trimming and J lost 1 base, with 17 bases between them. The germline CDR1 and CDR2 sequences are SGHRS and YFSETQ. CDR3 DNA: TGCGCCAGCACACCCCGGGGGACTCGATCCTACGAGCAGTACTTC. Protein: CASTPRGTRSYEQYF.

The CDR3 here is CASSRNSGPENYEQYF. The CDR3 DNA is TGCGCCAGCAGCAGAAACTCCGGGCCGGAGAACTACGAGCAGTACTTC. The V and J genes are TRBV5-1 and TRBJ2-7; D unclear. Germline V gene data show CDR1 as SGHRS and CDR2 as YFSETQ. This CDR3 has 16 residues. V lost 4 bases, J lost 3 bases, and 20 bases lay in between.

The chain carries TRBV24-1 and TRBJ1-3; 7 bases are shared with TRBD1. This CDR3 contains 18 residues. The V gene's germline CDR1 is KGHDR and CDR2 SFDVKD. V dropped 8 bases and J dropped 0; count of bases not matched to a gene: 15. The CDR3: CATTRREGAYHSGNTIYF. CDR3 nucleotides: TGTGCCACCACTCGGAGGGAGGGGGCTTACCACTCTGGAAACACCATATATTTT.

The chain has TRBV7-3 and TRBJ2-3; D is tentatively TRBD1 or TRBD2 (6 bases each). Germline-derived CDR1 and CDR2 are SGHTA and FQGTGA. Trimming cost V 0 bases and J 2 bases, with 12 bases left between them. The length of the CDR3 is 16 residues. The CDR3 sequence: CASSLTGGKSTDTQYF. The CDR3 nucleotides read TGTGCCAGCAGCTTAACAGGGGGGAAGTCCACAGATACGCAGTATTTT.

This clone was counted a single time. V and J are TRBV10-1 and TRBJ2-7; the D is unclear. Looked up from germline, CDR1 is WNHNN and CDR2 is SYGVQD (reference sequence). CDR3 length: 12 amino acids. The V and J ends lost 5 bases and 0 bases respectively, with 5 bases between them. The DNA of the CDR3 is TGCGCCAGCAGTCACAGCTCCTACGAGCAGTACTTC. It translates to CASSHSSYEQYF.

This chain joins TRBV10-1 and TRBJ1-5, with D possibly being TRBD1 (5 bases). V was shortened by 6 bases and J by 4 bases, with 10 bases between the two germline ends. This CDR3 comprises 13 residues. Germline CDR1 and CDR2: WNHNN and SYGVQD (reference sequence). The CDR3 loop reads CASSDSLNQPQHF. In nucleotides, the CDR3 is TGCGCCAGCAGCGACAGCTTAAATCAGCCCCAGCATTTT.

The table lists this clone with a count of one. The rearrangement joins TRBV9 to TRBJ1-4; 9 positions match TRBD1. Germline loops: CDR1 SGDLS, CDR2 YYNGEE. CDR3 length: 17 amino acids. V shed 1 base and J 7 bases; nucleotides not matched to a gene: 11. The DNA of the CDR3 is TGTGCCAGCAGCGTAATGGTTGGGGACAGGGCGGCTGAAAAACTGTTTTTT. Its protein is CASSVMVGDRAAEKLFF. The full variable domain, rest sourced from reference TRBV9 and TRBJ1-4, is DSGVTQTPKHLITATGQRVTLRCSPRSGDLSVYWYQQSLDQGLQFLIQYYNGEERAKGNILERFSAQQFPDLHSELNLSSLELGDSALYFCASSVMVGDRAAEKLFFGSGTQLSVL.

The chain carries TRBV7-6 and TRBJ1-4; a weak D match, TRBD1 (6 bases). CDR1 SGHVS and CDR2 FNYEAQ come from the germline V gene. The CDR3 has 16 amino acids. Trimming left V 5 bases short and J 5 bases short, with 18 bases between. CDR3 region: CASSPLQGPRNEKLFF. The CDR3, as DNA: TGTGCCAGCAGCCCCCTTCAGGGGCCCCGAAATGAAAAACTGTTTTTT. The full variable domain, with the rest looked up from reference TRBV7-6 and TRBJ1-4, is GAGVSQSPRYKVTKRGQDVALRCDPISGHVSLYWYRQALGQGPEFLTYFNYEAQQDKSGLPNDRFSAERPEGSISTLTIQRTEQRDSAMYRCASSPLQGPRNEKLFFGSGTQLSVL.

The V gene is TRBV5-1, the J gene TRBJ1-5; TRBD1 agrees at 8 bases. Germline CDR1 SGHRS, CDR2 YFSETQ. The CDR3 sequence is 15 residues long. The junction had 3 bases not matched to a gene; V was cut back by 4 bases and J by 0 bases. The CDR3 DNA sequence: TGCGCCAGCAGCCCCGGGACAGGTAGCAATCAGCCCCAGCATTTT. Protein product: CASSPGTGSNQPQHF.

The J gene is TRBJ2-1, the V gene TRBV10-1; 9 bases are shared with TRBD2. The CDR3 loop spans 17 amino acids. J lost 4 bases, V lost 2 bases, and 9 bases had no gene match. Germline V gene sequence: CDR1 WNHNN, CDR2 SYGVQD (reference sequence). CDR3: CASSENLAGHNYNEQFF. CDR3 DNA: TGCGCCAGCAGTGAGAATCTAGCGGGACACAATTACAATGAGCAGTTCTTC.

The CDR3 loop reads CAWSVTRTGRGYTF. CDR3 DNA sequence: TGTGCCTGGAGTGTTACCCGGACAGGGAGGGGCTACACCTTC. The genes are TRBV30 and TRBJ1-2; TRBD1 matches at 8 bases. The length of the CDR3 is 14 residues. Trimming took 0 bases from V and 8 from J; bases not matched to a gene: 8. Germline V CDR1 and CDR2: GTSNPN, SVGIG (reference sequence).

This chain uses TRBV7-3 with TRBJ2-3; weak D call: TRBD2 (5 bases). CDR3 length: 15 amino acids. Germline V CDR1 and CDR2: SGHTA, FQGTGA. V lost 4 bases and J 2 bases, leaving 13 bases between the germline ends. Written as DNA, the CDR3 is TGTGCCAGCAGCTCGGGATCCCACCCCACAGATACGCAGTATTTT. Its protein product is CASSSGSHPTDTQYF.

This clone was seen just once. This chain joins TRBV5-1 and TRBJ2-7; 9 nucleotides match TRBD1. V was clipped by 4 bases and J by 7 bases; unmatched bases: 12. Germline CDR1 is SGHRS and CDR2 is YFSETQ. This CDR3 has 15 amino acids. CDR3 bases: TGCGCCAGCAGCACCGGCGGGACAGGGCGCCGGGAGCAGTACTTC. Translation: CASSTGGTGRREQYF. Supplemented by reference TRBV5-1 and TRBJ2-7, the full variable domain reads KAGVTQTPRYLIKTRGQQVTLSCSPISGHRSVSWYQQTPGQGLQFLFEYFSETQRNKGNFPGRFSGRQFSNSRSEMNVSTLELGDSALYLCASSTGGTGRREQYFGPGTRLTVT.

The chain is built from TRBV14 and TRBJ1-2, with unresolved D. This CDR3 is built from 14 residues. V was cut by 4 bases and J by 8 bases, with 17 bases left in between. Germline V gene data show CDR1 as SGHDN and CDR2 as FVKESK. The CDR3 sequence: CASSPLEKGPGYTF. The CDR3 bases are TGTGCCAGCAGCCCCCTTGAAAAGGGTCCCGGCTACACCTTC. Based on the CDR3 plus reference TRBV14 and TRBJ1-2, the full variable domain is EAGVTQFPSHSVIEKGQTVTLRCDPISGHDNLYWYRRVMGKEIKFLLHFVKESKQDESGMPNNRFLAERTGGTYSTLKVQPAELEDSGVYFCASSPLEKGPGYTFGSGTRLTVV.

The chain combines TRBV5-1 with TRBJ1-2, with a weak D call TRBD1 (6 bases). Germline V CDR1 and CDR2: SGHRS, YFSETQ. V was pared by 5 bases and J by 8 bases, with 16 bases between. This CDR3 has 13 residues. CDR3 nucleotides: TGCGCCAGCAGTTCCGACAGGTCTCGGGGCTACACCTTC. Translation: CASSSDRSRGYTF.